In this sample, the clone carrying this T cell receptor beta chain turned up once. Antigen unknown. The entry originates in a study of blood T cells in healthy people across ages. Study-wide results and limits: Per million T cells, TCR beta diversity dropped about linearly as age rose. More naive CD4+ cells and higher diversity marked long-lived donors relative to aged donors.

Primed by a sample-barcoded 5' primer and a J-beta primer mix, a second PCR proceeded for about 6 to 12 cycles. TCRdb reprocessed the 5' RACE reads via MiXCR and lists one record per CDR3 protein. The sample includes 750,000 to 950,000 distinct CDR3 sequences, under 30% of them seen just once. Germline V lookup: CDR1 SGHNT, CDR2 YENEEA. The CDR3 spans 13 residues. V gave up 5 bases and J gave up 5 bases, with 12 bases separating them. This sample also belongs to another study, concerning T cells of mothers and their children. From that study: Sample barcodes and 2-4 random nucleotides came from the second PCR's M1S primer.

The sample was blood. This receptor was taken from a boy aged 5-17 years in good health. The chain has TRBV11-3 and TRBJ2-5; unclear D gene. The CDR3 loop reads CASSASGPETQYF. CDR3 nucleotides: TGTGCCAGCAGCGCCTCTGGGCCGGAGACCCAGTACTTC.